Shown below are 20 T cell receptor beta chains from a single sample sequenced in a study of identical twins. TCRdb re-analysed the 5' RACE reads in MiXCR, keeping a single row per CDR3 protein. This table holds some 230,000 distinct CDR3 sequences, over 5.5% found once. These data were also filed under a second study, of T cells expressing NK-cell markers.

The sequenced sample consisted of CD8+ T cells sorted from blood. The origin of the receptors is a woman younger than 30 in good health.

This clonotype was seen at least ten times. The chain has TRBV12-3 or TRBV12-4 and TRBJ2-7; no firm D call. This CDR3 spans 13 amino acids. Trimming pared 5 bases from V and 9 bases from J, leaving 17 bases between. This chain's CDR3 is CASSPNPFSVQYF. The DNA for the CDR3 is TGTGCCAGCAGTCCCAATCCGTTCTCTGTGCAGTACTTC.

The chain joins TRBV27 to TRBJ2-1; 10 bases are shared with TRBD2. There are 16 residues in the CDR3. V lost 5 bases and J lost 5; bases outside the gene matches: 9. Germline V gives CDR1 MNHEY, CDR2 SMNVEV (reference sequence). CDR3 sequence reads: CASSEEVGLADNEQFF. The DNA for the CDR3 is TGTGCCAGCAGTGAGGAGGTCGGACTAGCGGACAATGAGCAGTTCTTC.

On this clonotype: A much larger clone differs from this one at a single base, so this may be a read error. V is TRBV10-3 and J is TRBJ2-7, with a possible D match to TRBD2 (6 bases). Germline lookup yields CDR1 ENHRY and CDR2 SYGVKD. The CDR3 runs 14 residues. The CDR3 here is CAISEAGGFNDQYF. The CDR3 coding sequence is TGTGCCATCAGTGAGGCCGGGGGTTTCAACGATCAGTACTTC.

V gene TRBV30 combines with J gene TRBJ2-7; D uncertain. CDR1 and CDR2 from the germline V gene are GTSNPN and SVGIG (reference sequence). The CDR3 extends over 11 amino acids. V lost 5 bases and J 4 bases, leaving 9 bases between the germline ends. The CDR3 DNA reads TGTGCCTGGGGGCGGTCTTACGAGCAGTACTTC. This gives the protein CAWGRSYEQYF.

This clonotype was seen many times. CDR3 sequence: CASSLGSTDTQYF. DNA of the CDR3: TGTGCCAGCAGTTTAGGGAGCACAGATACGCAGTATTTT. The V and J genes are TRBV12-3 or TRBV12-4 and TRBJ2-3; D is uncertain. Trimming cost V 1 base and J 0 bases, with 2 bases left between them. This CDR3 has 13 amino acids.

The table lists this clonotype with many counts. CDR3 nucleotide sequence: TGTGCCAGCAGCTCATTTCCGGGGCCTAGGGGGACCGGGGAGCTGTTTTTT. It specifies CASSSFPGPRGTGELFF. V is TRBV7-9 and J is TRBJ2-2; TRBD1 might be the D (6 bases). The ends were cut back, 4 bases at V and 5 bases at J, with 20 bases in the middle. The CDR3 extends over 17 amino acids. Germline CDR1 is SEHNR and CDR2 is FQNEAQ (reference sequence).

This clonotype was seen ten or more times. V usage is TRBV7-8 and J usage is TRBJ1-5; 7 bases are shared with TRBD1. V gave up 4 bases and J gave up 0 bases; unmatched junction bases: 9. The CDR3 consists of 17 residues. CDR1 is SGHVS, CDR2 FQNEAQ, per germline. CDR3 DNA: TGTGCCAGCAGCTCTGGGAGAACAGGGGATAGCAATCAGCCCCAGCATTTT. Its translation is CASSSGRTGDSNQPQHF.

This clonotype was observed many times. This chain joins TRBV7-8 and TRBJ2-1; either TRBD1 or TRBD2 may fit D (5 bases each). The ends were cut back, 5 bases at V and 4 bases at J, with 12 bases in the middle. The CDR3 is 14 amino acids. The V gene's germline CDR1 is SGHVS and CDR2 FQNEAQ. Written as DNA, the CDR3 is TGTGCCAGCAGCCTTTCGGGGACGTACAATGAGCAGTTCTTC. Translated, it gives CASSLSGTYNEQFF.

This clonotype appeared many times. The CDR3, as DNA: TGCGCCAGCAGCGCATCAGGAGCGGACACAGATACGCAGTATTTT. Translating gives CASSASGADTDTQYF. The V call is TRBV5-1, the J call TRBJ2-3; the D gene is possibly TRBD2 (5 bases). With 4 bases removed from V and 2 bases from J, the gap between germline ends came to 14 bases. The CDR3 contains 15 residues. The germline V gene encodes CDR1 SGHRS and CDR2 YFSETQ.

This clonotype has more than one count but fewer than ten. The gene calls are TRBV6-2 or TRBV6-3 and TRBJ2-2; D is perhaps TRBD1 (6 bases). V lost 0 bases and J lost 2, with 16 bases in between. The CDR3 is 18 amino acids. Germline CDR1 and CDR2: MNHEY and SVGEGT. CDR3 nucleotide sequence: TGTGCCAGCAGTTACTCGCTTGGTTCGGGGACAAACACCGGGGAGCTGTTTTTT. Amino acids: CASSYSLGSGTNTGELFF.

The rearrangement links TRBV7-9 to TRBJ1-3; 7 bases are a match to TRBD1. CDR3 length: 16 residues. The germline V gene encodes CDR1 SEHNR and CDR2 FQNEAQ (reference sequence). With 4 bases clipped from V and 2 bases from J, the junction kept 8 bases outside the gene matches. The CDR3 sequence is CASSSTTQGTGNTIYF. In nucleotides, the CDR3 is TGTGCCAGCAGCTCCACTACACAGGGGACTGGAAACACCATATATTTT.

In this sample, this clonotype turned up a few times. The chain is built from TRBV11-2 and TRBJ2-2; D is undetermined. The V gene lost 1 base and the J gene lost 4 bases, with 28 bases spanning the gap. The CDR3 covers 21 residues. The germline V gene has CDR1 SGHAT and CDR2 FQNNGV. DNA for the CDR3: TGTGCCAGCAGCTTAGGGGGATCTCGAGGCCCCGAGACAAGACCCACCGGGGAGCTGTTTTTT. It yields the protein CASSLGGSRGPETRPTGELFF.

CDR3 region: CASSPGGGRNTEAFF. DNA of the CDR3: TGTGCCAGCAGCCCAGGTGGGGGACGGAACACTGAAGCTTTCTTT. The chain employs TRBV9 and TRBJ1-1, with TRBD1 as a possible D gene (5 bases). V shed 4 bases and J shed 1 base, with 14 bases lying between them. CDR3 length equals 15 residues. Per the germline V gene, CDR1 is SGDLS and CDR2 is YYNGEE. The whole variable domain, remainder taken from reference TRBV9 and TRBJ1-1, is DSGVTQTPKHLITATGQRVTLRCSPRSGDLSVYWYQQSLDQGLQFLIQYYNGEERAKGNILERFSAQQFPDLHSELNLSSLELGDSALYFCASSPGGGRNTEAFFGQGTRLTVV.

This clonotype was found a few times. This chain joins TRBV19 and TRBJ2-1; no definite D call. This CDR3 comprises 15 residues. CDR1 is LNHDA and CDR2 is SQIVND in the germline V gene (reference sequence). The V gene lost 5 bases and the J gene lost 0 bases, with 11 bases spanning the gap. The CDR3 nucleotides read TGTGCCAGTAGTTTCGGACCGAGCTCCTACAATGAGCAGTTCTTC. Translated: CASSFGPSSYNEQFF.

This chain joins TRBV20-1 and TRBJ2-1; no clear D. Per the germline V gene, CDR1 is DFQATT and CDR2 is SNEGSKA (reference sequence). Deletions cut 4 bases from V and 1 base from J, with 14 bases between. The CDR3 has 15 residues. In nucleotides, the CDR3 is TGCAGTGCTACCCCCGTAGCCCAGTCCTACAATGAGCAGTTCTTC. Translating gives CSATPVAQSYNEQFF.

The chain has TRBV20-1 and TRBJ2-3; no clear D. Trimming took 7 bases from V and 3 from J, leaving 14 bases between them. Germline lookup yields CDR1 DFQATT and CDR2 SNEGSKA (reference sequence). This CDR3 spans 13 amino acids. CDR3: CSGDQALTDTQYF. The CDR3 nucleotides are TGCAGTGGCGACCAAGCCCTGACAGATACGCAGTATTTT.

In this sample, this clonotype turned up a few times. The V and J genes are TRBV6-2 or TRBV6-3 and TRBJ2-7; 9 positions agree with TRBD2. The germline V gene encodes CDR1 MNHEY and CDR2 SVGEGT. Trimming took 2 bases from V and 3 from J; bases not matched to a gene: 5. The CDR3 runs 15 residues. The CDR3 loop is CASSYPSGTNYEQYF. CDR3 nucleotides: TGTGCCAGCAGTTACCCTAGCGGGACCAACTACGAGCAGTACTTC.

The chain joins TRBV20-1 to TRBJ2-7; D is perhaps TRBD2 (6 bases). Between the trimmed V and J ends, which lost 1 base and 2 bases, there was a span of 9 bases. CDR1 and CDR2 (germline): DFQATT, SNEGSKA (reference sequence). CDR3 length: 13 residues. The CDR3 bases are TGCAGTGCTAGAGGCGGGGCGACCTACGAGCAGTACTTC. Its translation is CSARGGATYEQYF.

This clonotype was observed many times. This chain links TRBV6-2 or TRBV6-3 with TRBJ2-4; D gene ambiguous. The V end lost 5 bases, the J end lost 0 bases, and 8 bases lay between the germline ends. Germline CDR1 and CDR2: MNHEY and SVGEGT. The CDR3 extends over 14 amino acids. The CDR3 protein is CASSRGVAKNIQYF. The CDR3, as DNA: TGTGCCAGCAGTCGTGGGGTAGCCAAAAACATTCAGTACTTC.

At least ten counts were recorded for this clonotype. The chain uses TRBV24-1 and TRBJ1-1; D unresolved. The CDR3 is 16 residues long. Per the germline V gene, CDR1 is KGHDR and CDR2 is SFDVKD. Trimming cost V 5 bases and J 4 bases, with 19 bases left between them. Here the CDR3 reads CATSVRVLNWGTEAFF. In DNA form, the CDR3 reads TGTGCCACCAGTGTACGTGTACTAAACTGGGGCACTGAAGCTTTCTTT.